This passage covers 9 T cell receptor beta chains from one sample sequenced in a study of shared clonotypes between healthy human individuals. TCRdb's table, derived via immunoSEQ multiplex PCR, lists solely in-frame clones and lacks some. Among roughly 1.4 million clones listed, about 98.5% were seen once. Sequenced input: naive CD4+ T cells sorted from blood. Subset given: CD45RA+ positively selected. These receptors originate from a man aged 30-40 years in good health.

The CDR3, as DNA: TGTGCCAGCAGCCTGATGCATGGAACTGAAGCTTTCTTT. It yields the protein CASSLMHGTEAFF. V usage is TRBV5-4 and J usage is TRBJ1-1; D is undetermined. Germline-derived CDR1 and CDR2 are SGHNT and YYREEE (reference sequence). With 4 bases removed from V and 5 bases from J, the gap between germline ends came to 12 bases. The CDR3 contains 13 residues.

V is TRBV7-9 and J is TRBJ2-3, with D perhaps matching TRBD1 (6 bases). The V gene's germline CDR1 is SEHNR and CDR2 FQNEAQ (reference sequence). Trimming cost V 0 bases and J 3 bases, with 13 bases left between them. The CDR3 extends over 16 amino acids. The CDR3 bases are TGTGCCAGCAGCTTAGCCCAGGGGCTTAGGACAGATACGCAGTATTTT. It translates to CASSLAQGLRTDTQYF.

Written as DNA, the CDR3 is TGTGCCAGCAGCCCCGGGGGAAGCGCCTTATCTGGGGCCAACGTCCTGACTTTC. Encoded protein: CASSPGGSALSGANVLTF. This chain links TRBV11-1 with TRBJ2-6, with D possibly being TRBD2 (6 bases). Germline V gene lookup returns CDR1 SGHAT and CDR2 FQDESV (reference sequence). Trimming stripped 5 bases from V and 1 base from J, with 18 bases between. CDR3 length equals 18 residues.

The V and J genes are TRBV5-1 and TRBJ1-1; D call uncertain. The germline CDR1 and CDR2 sequences are SGHRS and YFSETQ. The germline V and J ends were trimmed by 4 bases and 6 bases, with 16 bases remaining between them. There are 14 residues in the CDR3. This CDR3 reads CASSPTHRAAEAFF. As DNA, the CDR3 is TGCGCCAGCAGCCCGACTCATCGGGCAGCTGAAGCTTTCTTT. Variable domain in full (rest from reference TRBV5-1 and TRBJ1-1): KAGVTQTPRYLIKTRGQQVTLSCSPISGHRSVSWYQQTPGQGLQFLFEYFSETQRNKGNFPGRFSGRQFSNSRSEMNVSTLELGDSALYLCASSPTHRAAEAFFGQGTRLTVV.

The chain has TRBV5-4 and TRBJ2-1; perhaps TRBD2 as D (5 bases). Germline V gene sequence: CDR1 SGHNT, CDR2 YYREEE (reference sequence). CDR3 length equals 15 residues. With 3 bases removed from V and 11 bases from J, the gap between germline ends came to 21 bases. The CDR3 is CASSSPGPASTQQFF. The CDR3 region has the DNA TGTGCCAGCAGCTCCCCCGGTCCCGCTAGCACTCAGCAGTTCTTC.

The rearrangement uses TRBV5-1 and TRBJ2-5, with TRBD2 identical over 9 bases. The CDR3 is 15 residues long. V shed 0 bases and J 3 bases; nucleotides not matched to a gene: 3. Germline loops: CDR1 SGHRS, CDR2 YFSETQ. This CDR3 is CASSLGLAGKETQYF. CDR3 DNA sequence: TGCGCCAGCAGCTTGGGTCTAGCGGGAAAAGAGACCCAGTACTTC.

The J gene is TRBJ1-1, the V gene TRBV28; D unresolved. Germline CDR1 reads MDHEN; CDR2 reads SYDVKM. The CDR3 loop spans 15 amino acids. Trimming cost V 4 bases and J 1 base, with 13 bases left between them. The CDR3 is CASSSHGGSNTEAFF. The CDR3 region has the DNA TGTGCCAGCAGTTCCCACGGAGGATCGAACACTGAAGCTTTCTTT.

The V call is TRBV9, the J call TRBJ2-2, with 7 bases matching TRBD2. CDR3 length: 17 residues. V trimming: 4 bases; J trimming: 6 bases; junction bases outside the gene matches: 15. The germline V gene has CDR1 SGDLS and CDR2 YYNGEE. The CDR3, as DNA: TGTGCCAGCAGCCCGAGACTAGCCCTGACAGTCCCCGGGGAGCTGTTTTTT. Its protein is CASSPRLALTVPGELFF.

This chain links TRBV7-9 with TRBJ2-3; D is uncertain. Per the germline V gene, CDR1 is SEHNR and CDR2 is FQNEAQ (reference sequence). The CDR3 extends over 13 amino acids. The germline V and J ends were trimmed by 2 bases and 3 bases, with 6 bases remaining between them. CDR3 sequence reads: CASSLSQTDTQYF. The CDR3 DNA reads TGTGCCAGCAGCTTATCCCAAACAGATACGCAGTATTTT.